Described below is a single TCR beta chain sequence and its context. Assay: immunoSEQ multiplex PCR; the TCRdb copy retains only in-frame clones and omits some. Here the sample spans 20,000 to 30,000 clones, about 91% being singletons. The V gene lost 7 bases and the J gene lost 4 bases, with 19 bases spanning the gap. CDR1 is KGHSH and CDR2 is LQKENI in the germline V gene. The CDR3 extends over 15 amino acids. This specimen comes from a study of blood T cell repertoires in COVID-19. The sample comprised peripheral blood. The chain is built from TRBV18 and TRBJ2-5; D may be TRBD2 (6 bases). The source of this sequence is a human donor in a cohort sampled during active COVID-19. In nucleotides, the CDR3 is TGTGCCAGCTTACCCCGAGCCGGGGGTCGAGAGACCCAGTACTTC. Translation: CASLPRAGGRETQYF.